This entry lists 13 T cell receptor beta chains sequenced from one sample in a study of spatial heterogeneity in lung cancer. Time point given: sample taken at primary tumor resection. The input material, whole RNA from tumor, nontumor lung or frozen PBMC, was sequenced unsorted. TCRdb independently ran MiXCR on the 5' RACE reads; one entry per CDR3 protein. The sample consists of 36,000 or so distinct CDR3 sequences, 5.2% of them appearing once. The sample in question was PBMCs, obtained at surgery. The receptors were sampled from a female donor with early-stage non-small cell lung cancer.

This clonotype was observed many times. This sequence joins TRBV28 and TRBJ2-2, with a possible D match to TRBD2 (6 bases). Trimming took 4 bases from V and 5 from J, leaving 17 bases between them. CDR1 and CDR2 from the germline V gene are MDHEN and SYDVKM. The CDR3 is made up of 16 amino acids. Here the CDR3 reads CASSSHPTSITGELFF. The CDR3 coding sequence is TGTGCCAGCAGTTCCCATCCGACTAGTATTACCGGGGAGCTGTTTTTT.

This clonotype was observed at least ten times. This chain uses TRBV18 with TRBJ1-3; D gene uncertain. The germline V gene encodes CDR1 KGHSH and CDR2 LQKENI. This CDR3 comprises 16 residues. The V and J ends lost 3 bases and 0 bases respectively, with 12 bases between them. CDR3 sequence: CASSPRGLSSGNTIYF. The CDR3 DNA is TGTGCCAGCTCACCTAGAGGACTGAGCTCTGGAAACACCATATATTTT.

This clonotype came up many times. This sequence joins TRBV5-1 and TRBJ2-5, with 11 positions matching TRBD2. V lost 2 bases to trimming and J lost 5 bases; unmatched junction nucleotides: 8. The CDR3 covers 16 residues. Germline CDR1 is SGHRS and CDR2 is YFSETQ. CDR3 amino acids: CASSLKLAGEAETQYF. The CDR3 nucleotides read TGCGCCAGCAGCTTAAAACTAGCGGGAGAGGCGGAGACCCAGTACTTC.

This clonotype was counted many times. This chain links TRBV6-6 with TRBJ2-1; 7 bases match TRBD2. CDR1 is MNHNY and CDR2 is SVGAGI in the germline V gene (reference sequence). J was trimmed by 7 bases and V by 0 bases; bases with no gene match: 3. This CDR3 has 14 amino acids. The CDR3 nucleotides read TGTGCCAGCAGTTACTCGAAAGCGGGAAATGAGCAGTTCTTC. This sequence encodes CASSYSKAGNEQFF.

This clonotype was found a few times. The V and J genes are TRBV5-1 and TRBJ2-3, with a possible D match to TRBD2 (6 bases). The ends were cut back, 0 bases at V and 2 bases at J, with 19 bases in the middle. There are 18 residues in the CDR3. Germline CDR1 and CDR2: SGHRS and YFSETQ. This CDR3 is CASSLARLAGRSTDTQYF. CDR3 DNA sequence: TGCGCCAGCAGCTTGGCCAGGTTGGCGGGGAGGTCCACAGATACGCAGTATTTT.

The chain joins TRBV11-3 to TRBJ2-1, with D perhaps TRBD1 or TRBD2 (5 bases each). The CDR3 runs 14 residues. Trimming pared 3 bases from V and 7 bases from J, leaving 13 bases between. Germline V gives CDR1 SGHNT, CDR2 YENEEA. CDR3 DNA sequence: TGTGCCAGCAGCTTCGGGACCACGAGTAATGAGCAGTTCTTC. Translated: CASSFGTTSNEQFF.

The rearrangement uses TRBV2 and TRBJ2-2; D is possibly TRBD2 (6 bases). Trimming left V 0 bases short and J 3 bases short, with 14 bases between. This CDR3 region has 17 residues. Germline assignment: CDR1 SNHLY and CDR2 FYNNEI. The CDR3 region is CASSEALRERDTGELFF. CDR3 coding DNA: TGTGCCAGCAGTGAAGCGCTTAGGGAGCGGGACACCGGGGAGCTGTTTTTT.

This clonotype was counted ten times or more. The V gene is TRBV9, the J gene TRBJ2-7; no definite D call. Trimming cost V 0 bases and J 0 bases, with 7 bases left between them. In germline, CDR1 is SGDLS, CDR2 YYNGEE. This CDR3 has 14 amino acids. The CDR3 DNA is TGTGCCAGCAGCGTAGAACCTAGCTCCTACGAGCAGTACTTC. This sequence encodes CASSVEPSSYEQYF.

This clonotype was observed at least ten times. The rearrangement joins TRBV4-3 to TRBJ2-1, with D possibly matching TRBD2 (6 bases). Trimming stripped 4 bases from V and 7 bases from J, with 14 bases between. The CDR3 totals 14 residues. Germline V CDR1 and CDR2: LGHNA, YSLEER. As DNA, the CDR3 is TGCGCCAGCAGCCTCAGGTCCAGCGGGAATGAGCAGTTCTTC. This encodes CASSLRSSGNEQFF.

This clonotype was recorded at least ten times. V gene TRBV29-1 combines with J gene TRBJ2-7; either TRBD1 or TRBD2 may supply D (6 bases each). CDR1 and CDR2 from the germline V gene are SQVTM and ANQGSEA. There are 12 residues in the CDR3. The V gene lost 7 bases and the J gene lost 3 bases, with 13 bases spanning the gap. This chain's CDR3 is CSGGTTDYEQYF. The CDR3 DNA reads as TGCAGCGGCGGGACAACCGACTACGAGCAGTACTTC.

This clonotype was counted many times. The CDR3 nucleotides read TGTGCCAGCGGAGGACTAGCGGAATTTAACAATGAGCAGTTCTTC. Its protein is CASGGLAEFNNEQFF. V is TRBV6-2 or TRBV6-3 and J is TRBJ2-1, with 10 bases that match TRBD2. This CDR3 is built from 15 residues. The V and J ends lost 8 bases and 5 bases, in that order; junction bases with no gene match: 9. Germline loops: CDR1 MNHEY, CDR2 SVGEGT.

This clonotype appeared many times. The chain recombines TRBV4-2 with TRBJ1-1, with a weak D call TRBD1 (6 bases). The V gene lost 4 bases and the J gene lost 6 bases, with 18 bases spanning the gap. CDR1 LGHNA and CDR2 YNFKEQ come from the germline V gene. The CDR3 spans 15 residues. CDR3 in amino acids: CASSREEGVDAEAFF. CDR3 coding DNA: TGTGCCAGCAGCCGGGAGGAGGGGGTAGACGCTGAAGCTTTCTTT.

In this sample, this clonotype turned up many times. The chain uses TRBV24-1 and TRBJ2-1; the D is unclear. The CDR3 runs to 16 residues. V was cut by 3 bases and J by 8 bases, with 19 bases left in between. The germline gives CDR1 KGHDR, CDR2 SFDVKD. CDR3 sequence reads: CATSDPSSGHRDEQFF. The CDR3 nucleotides read TGTGCCACCAGTGATCCTTCTAGTGGCCATAGGGATGAGCAGTTCTTC.